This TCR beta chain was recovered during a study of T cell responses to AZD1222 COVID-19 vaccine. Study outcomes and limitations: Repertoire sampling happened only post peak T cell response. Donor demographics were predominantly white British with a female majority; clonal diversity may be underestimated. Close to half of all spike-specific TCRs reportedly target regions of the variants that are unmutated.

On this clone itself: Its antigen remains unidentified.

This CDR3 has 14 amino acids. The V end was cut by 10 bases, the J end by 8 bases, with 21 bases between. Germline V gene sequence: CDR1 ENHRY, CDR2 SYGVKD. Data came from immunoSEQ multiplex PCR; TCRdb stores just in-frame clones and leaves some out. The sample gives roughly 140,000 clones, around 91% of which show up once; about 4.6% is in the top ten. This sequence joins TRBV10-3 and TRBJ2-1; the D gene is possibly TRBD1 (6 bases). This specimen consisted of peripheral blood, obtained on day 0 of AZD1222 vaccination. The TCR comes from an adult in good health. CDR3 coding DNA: TGTGCCACCACCAACAGGGTTTCGGTGGATGAGCAGTTCTTC. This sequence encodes CATTNRVSVDEQFF.